A single sample gave rise to the 28 T cell receptor beta chains below, sequenced in a study of cytomegalovirus exposure and HLA in healthy donors. Amplification used 60 Vbeta primers and 13 Jbeta primers. Profiled with immunoSEQ multiplex PCR; TCRdb holds only in-frame clones, not every one. In total, the table holds roughly 33,000 clones. Sequenced input: PBMCs. The receptors originated from a woman between 40 and 55 years old in good health and CMV-seropositive.

V usage is TRBV28 and J usage is TRBJ2-7; perhaps TRBD1 as D (5 bases). The germline V and J ends were trimmed by 3 bases and 3 bases, with 9 bases remaining between them. The CDR3 is 13 amino acids. The germline gives CDR1 MDHEN, CDR2 SYDVKM. DNA for the CDR3: TGTGCCAGCAGTTTGCCAGGGCTCTACGAGCAGTACTTC. Its protein is CASSLPGLYEQYF.

The V call is TRBV11-2, the J call TRBJ1-2, with 7 bases lining up with TRBD1. The V gene's germline CDR1 is SGHAT and CDR2 FQNNGV. With 4 bases clipped from V and 6 bases from J, the junction kept 2 bases outside the gene matches. The CDR3 is 12 amino acids. This chain's CDR3 is CASSSTGNGYTF. The CDR3 nucleotides read TGTGCCAGCAGCTCGACAGGGAATGGCTACACCTTC. The variable domain in full, with the rest retrieved from reference TRBV11-2 and TRBJ1-2, is EAGVAQSPRYKIIEKRQSVAFWCNPISGHATLYWYQQILGQGPKLLIQFQNNGVVDDSQLPKDRFSAERLKGVDSTLKIQPAKLEDSAVYLCASSSTGNGYTFGSGTRLTVV.

The chain links TRBV2 to TRBJ2-5; D unresolved. V was shortened by 5 bases and J by 5 bases, with 6 bases between the two germline ends. There are 11 residues in the CDR3. Germline-derived CDR1 and CDR2 are SNHLY and FYNNEI. CDR3 sequence (DNA): TGTGCCAGCAGTCTATCCGAGACCCAGTACTTC. Protein sequence: CASSLSETQYF.

This sequence joins TRBV7-3 and TRBJ2-6; D may be TRBD2 (7 bases). The CDR3 sequence is 12 residues long. Germline V gene lookup returns CDR1 SGHTA and CDR2 FQGTGA. The germline V and J ends were trimmed by 2 bases and 12 bases, with 8 bases remaining between them. The CDR3 nucleotides are TGTGCCAGCAGCTTAGGGGGGGCCGTCCTGACTTTC. It translates to CASSLGGAVLTF.

The gene calls are TRBV2 and TRBJ2-2; D is perhaps TRBD1 (6 bases). Germline V lookup: CDR1 SNHLY, CDR2 FYNNEI. V lost 6 bases to trimming and J lost 0 bases, with 8 bases between them. The CDR3 extends over 14 amino acids. CDR3 amino acids: CASRDSANTGELFF. CDR3 in DNA: TGTGCCAGCAGGGACAGCGCGAACACCGGGGAGCTGTTTTTT.

The chain is built from TRBV7-3 and TRBJ2-3; TRBD2 matches 11 bases. This CDR3 comprises 16 residues. Germline assignment: CDR1 SGHTA and CDR2 FQGTGA. V dropped 5 bases and J dropped 0; count of bases not matched to a gene: 4. In nucleotides, the CDR3 is TGTGCCAGCAGCGTACTAGCGGGGGCTAGCACAGATACGCAGTATTTT. Translating it yields CASSVLAGASTDTQYF.

V is TRBV9 and J is TRBJ2-7, with 9 positions matching TRBD2. The germline V gene encodes CDR1 SGDLS and CDR2 YYNGEE. V was pared by 4 bases and J by 4 bases, with 6 bases of the junction left unmatched. This CDR3 region has 14 residues. CDR3 nucleotide sequence: TGTGCCAGCAGCTTAAGCGGGAGGTTGTACGAGCAGTACTTC. It is translated as CASSLSGRLYEQYF.

The CDR3, as DNA: TGTGCCAGCAGCTTAACGTCCGAGACAGGAGCCTACGAGCAGTACTTC. It is translated as CASSLTSETGAYEQYF. The chain couples TRBV7-6 to TRBJ2-7, with D perhaps matching TRBD1 (6 bases). This CDR3 comprises 16 residues. V lost 2 bases to trimming and J lost 2 bases, with 16 bases between them. Per germline, CDR1 SGHVS and CDR2 FNYEAQ.

The chain combines TRBV4-2 with TRBJ2-2; D gene uncertain. V was shortened by 1 base and J by 6 bases, with 6 bases between the two germline ends. The CDR3 length is 13 residues. The germline gives CDR1 LGHNA, CDR2 YNFKEQ. The CDR3 loop reads CASSQVSSGELFF. CDR3 DNA sequence: TGTGCCAGCAGCCAAGTTTCGTCCGGGGAGCTGTTTTTT.

This chain uses TRBV4-2 with TRBJ1-2; TRBD1 matches 8 bases. Germline V gives CDR1 LGHNA, CDR2 YNFKEQ. The V and J ends lost 1 base and 8 bases, in that order; junction bases with no gene match: 9. CDR3 length: 15 amino acids. DNA of the CDR3: TGTGCCAGCAGCCAAGCCGGACAGGGTATTGGCGGCTACACCTTC. This codes for CASSQAGQGIGGYTF.

J is TRBJ1-1 and V is TRBV9; 8 nucleotides line up with TRBD1. The CDR3 contains 16 residues. V shed 0 bases, J shed 1 base, and the junction held 5 bases outside the gene matches. Germline lookup yields CDR1 SGDLS and CDR2 YYNGEE. CDR3 amino acids: CASSVGAGGKNTEAFF. As DNA, the CDR3 is TGTGCCAGCAGCGTAGGGGCAGGGGGCAAGAACACTGAAGCTTTCTTT.

The V gene is TRBV7-3, the J gene TRBJ2-1; D is ambiguous. Germline assignment: CDR1 SGHTA and CDR2 FQGTGA. The CDR3 spans 14 residues. Trimming left V 3 bases short and J 0 bases short, with 6 bases between. The CDR3 bases are TGTGCCAGCAGCTTTATGAGCTCCTACAATGAGCAGTTCTTC. It encodes CASSFMSSYNEQFF.

The V and J genes are TRBV11-3 and TRBJ2-5; 8 nucleotides match TRBD2. CDR3 length equals 11 residues. Germline assignment: CDR1 SGHNT and CDR2 YENEEA. V trimming: 8 bases; J trimming: 7 bases; junction bases outside the gene matches: 3. CDR3 bases: TGTGCCAGCCTGGCGGGGGGGACCCAGTACTTC. It yields the protein CASLAGGTQYF.

The chain employs TRBV2 and TRBJ2-7; 10 positions agree with TRBD2. V lost 7 bases and J lost 3; bases outside the gene matches: 6. The CDR3 totals 14 residues. The germline V gene encodes CDR1 SNHLY and CDR2 FYNNEI. The CDR3 DNA sequence: TGTGCCAGCAACGGACTAGCGGCAGGCTACGAGCAGTACTTC. It translates to CASNGLAAGYEQYF.

V and J are TRBV4-1 and TRBJ2-7; unclear D gene. The germline V gene has CDR1 MGHRA and CDR2 YSYEKL. The CDR3 consists of 12 residues. V was pared by 1 base and J by 6 bases, with 7 bases between. The CDR3 DNA follows: TGCGCCAGCAGCCAAGTCGGTTCCGAGCAGTACTTC. This codes for CASSQVGSEQYF.

The chain joins TRBV18 to TRBJ2-5; TRBD1 matches 7 bases. The CDR3 length is 15 residues. With V trimmed by 0 bases and J by 5 bases, 6 bases remained unmatched. CDR1 and CDR2 from the germline V gene are KGHSH and LQKENI. The CDR3 DNA is TGTGCCAGCTCACCACCAGGGGGCGCCTCGGAGACCCAGTACTTC. Its translation is CASSPPGGASETQYF.

The rearrangement joins TRBV20-1 to TRBJ2-7; TRBD2 is a possible D gene (5 bases). CDR1 DFQATT and CDR2 SNEGSKA come from the germline V gene (reference sequence). The length of the CDR3 is 11 residues. Deletions cut 3 bases from V and 6 bases from J, with 9 bases between. This chain's CDR3 is CSASRGGEQYF. The CDR3 bases are TGCAGTGCTAGCCGGGGTGGCGAGCAGTACTTC.

This chain joins TRBV10-3 and TRBJ2-5, with 8 bases identical to TRBD2. V gave up 4 bases and J gave up 3 bases; unmatched junction bases: 7. This CDR3 contains 15 residues. Germline CDR1 ENHRY, CDR2 SYGVKD. Here the CDR3 DNA reads TGTGCCATCAGTGGTGGTCTAGCGGGTGAAGAGACCCAGTACTTC. It yields the protein CAISGGLAGEETQYF.

The V call is TRBV18, the J call TRBJ2-1; TRBD2 matches at 15 bases. The CDR3 has 20 amino acids. Unmatched junction bases numbered 12, after V lost 4 bases and J lost 2 bases. CDR1 and CDR2 (germline): KGHSH, LQKENI. The DNA of the CDR3 is TGTGCCAGCTCACTGGGGACTAGCGGGAGGCTCTTTAATGCCTACAATGAGCAGTTCTTC. It yields the protein CASSLGTSGRLFNAYNEQFF. The full variable domain, in which reference TRBV18 and TRBJ2-1 provide the parts outside the CDR3, is NAGVMQNPRHLVRRRGQEARLRCSPMKGHSHVYWYRQLPEEGLKFMVYLQKENIIDESGMPKERFSAEFPKEGPSILRIQQVVRGDSAAYFCASSLGTSGRLFNAYNEQFFGPGTRLTVL.

The chain links TRBV6-1 to TRBJ1-5, with D maybe TRBD1 (5 bases). The CDR3 loop spans 15 amino acids. Germline lookup yields CDR1 MNHNS and CDR2 SASEGT. The germline V and J ends were trimmed by 10 bases and 0 bases, with 16 bases remaining between them. The CDR3 DNA reads TGTGCCATCACGGGGGGAAGACTTAGCAATCAGCCCCAGCATTTT. It yields the protein CAITGGRLSNQPQHF.

The V call is TRBV11-1, the J call TRBJ1-2; 7 nucleotides line up with TRBD1. The trim removed 4 bases at V and 2 bases at J, leaving 10 bases unmatched. Germline CDR1 reads SGHAT; CDR2 reads FQDESV (reference sequence). There are 16 residues in the CDR3. Here the CDR3 reads CASSSQGSAVNYGYTF. The CDR3 DNA sequence: TGTGCCAGCAGCTCACAGGGGTCAGCAGTGAACTATGGCTACACCTTC.

V is TRBV6-1 and J is TRBJ2-7; D remains unclear. The CDR3 contains 12 residues. V lost 0 bases and J 3 bases, leaving 3 bases between the germline ends. Germline lookup yields CDR1 MNHNS and CDR2 SASEGT. CDR3 loop: CASSEASYEQYF. The CDR3 nucleotides are TGTGCCAGCAGTGAAGCGAGCTACGAGCAGTACTTC.

The chain uses TRBV30 and TRBJ1-5, with unresolved D. The CDR3 is 16 amino acids. Trimming left V 2 bases short and J 2 bases short, with 16 bases between. Germline-derived CDR1 and CDR2 are GTSNPN and SVGIG (reference sequence). The CDR3 reads CAWSPNSGWGNQPQHF. Written as DNA, the CDR3 is TGTGCCTGGAGTCCAAACAGCGGTTGGGGCAATCAGCCCCAGCATTTT.

The chain couples TRBV7-3 to TRBJ2-5; tentatively, D is TRBD1 (5 bases). Trimming shortened V by 1 base and J by 3 bases, and 6 bases separated the two germline ends. The CDR3 is 13 amino acids. In germline, CDR1 is SGHTA, CDR2 FQGTGA. This chain's CDR3 is CASSLIREETQYF. The CDR3 coding sequence is TGTGCCAGCAGCTTAATCAGGGAAGAGACCCAGTACTTC.

CDR3 in amino acids: CASSRRTGRTEAFF. The CDR3 region has the DNA TGTGCCAGCAGCCGTAGGACAGGGAGAACTGAAGCTTTCTTT. The rearrangement links TRBV11-2 to TRBJ1-1; TRBD1 matches 8 bases. This CDR3 region has 14 residues. V gave up 5 bases and J gave up 5 bases; unmatched junction bases: 7. Germline CDR1 reads SGHAT; CDR2 reads FQNNGV.

V usage is TRBV27 and J usage is TRBJ1-5, with unresolved D. The CDR3 length is 13 residues. The ends were cut back, 4 bases at V and 3 bases at J, with 7 bases in the middle. Germline V gene data show CDR1 as MNHEY and CDR2 as SMNVEV (reference sequence). CDR3 in DNA: TGTGCCAGCAGTTCACTGAACAATCAGCCCCAGCATTTT. Protein sequence: CASSSLNNQPQHF.

This sequence joins TRBV30 and TRBJ1-2, with D possibly TRBD1 on 5 matching bases. V shed 5 bases and J shed 6 bases, with 13 bases lying between them. The CDR3 runs 12 residues. Germline lookup yields CDR1 GTSNPN and CDR2 SVGIG (reference sequence). The CDR3 bases are TGTGCCTGGGAACAGGTGTGGGATGGCTACACCTTC. Residues: CAWEQVWDGYTF. Full variable domain (outside the CDR3, taken from reference TRBV30 and TRBJ1-2): SQTIHQWPATLVQPVGSPLSLECTVEGTSNPNLYWYRQAAGRGLQLLFYSVGIGQISSEVPQNLSASRPQDRQFILSSKKLLLSDSGFYLCAWEQVWDGYTFGSGTRLTVV.

The rearrangement joins TRBV7-8 to TRBJ2-1; 12 bases fit TRBD2. V lost 7 bases to trimming and J lost 0 bases; unmatched junction nucleotides: 4. The germline V gene encodes CDR1 SGHVS and CDR2 FQNEAQ. The CDR3 runs to 16 residues. CDR3 sequence: CASTSGRVVSYNEQFF. CDR3 bases: TGTGCCAGCACTAGCGGGAGGGTGGTCTCCTACAATGAGCAGTTCTTC.